This TCR beta chain was retrieved from a study of response to subunit inactivated influenza vaccine. Study conclusions and caveats: T cells newly recruited by each seasonal influenza vaccination are few, the authors suggested.

V was clipped by 2 bases and J by 5 bases, with 15 bases between them. The germline CDR1 and CDR2 sequences are MGHRA and YSYEKL. The CDR3 covers 16 residues. For this clonotype: What it recognizes is unknown.

TCRdb passed the RT-PCR reads through MiXCR, listing each CDR3 protein once. Found here are a few hundred thousand distinct CDR3 sequences, around a fifth of them singletons; the top ten hold 10%. The clonotype comes from a man between 50 and 75 years old who received an inactivated influenza vaccine. The chain links TRBV4-1 to TRBJ1-4, with D possibly being TRBD1 (5 bases). This specimen was PBMCs from blood, taken about 19 months after vaccination. In nucleotides, the CDR3 is TGCGCCAGCAGCCAATTGGGTCGGACACCCAATGAAAAACTGTTTTTT. This codes for CASSQLGRTPNEKLFF.